The 8 T cell receptor beta chains presented below share a single source sample, sequenced in a study of T cells in Graves' hyperthyroidism and ophthalmopathy. RNA transcripts yielded amplified TCR beta CDR3 regions. The study used the HTBI primer set for a first-round RT-PCR of the TCR CDR3. TCRdb itself ran the multiplex PCR reads through MiXCR, one entry per CDR3 protein. This table has about 420,000 distinct CDR3 sequences, roughly an eighth appearing once. Sequences were obtained from blood. The source of these receptors is a woman aged 18-35 years with Graves' hyperthyroidism.

This clonotype was seen repeatedly, ten times or more. The chain recombines TRBV20-1 with TRBJ1-1; 7 positions agree with TRBD1. CDR1 is DFQATT and CDR2 is SNEGSKA in the germline V gene (reference sequence). This CDR3 is 13 amino acids long. V was pared by 6 bases and J by 1 base, with 5 bases of the junction left unmatched. CDR3 region: CSAKGGANTEAFF. The CDR3 nucleotides read TGCAGTGCCAAAGGGGGCGCGAACACTGAAGCTTTCTTT.

This clonotype was seen repeatedly, ten times or more. The V and J genes are TRBV2 and TRBJ2-1; 9 bases map to TRBD1. V trimming: 4 bases; J trimming: 3 bases; junction bases outside the gene matches: 4. Germline V gene data show CDR1 as SNHLY and CDR2 as FYNNEI. The CDR3 totals 15 residues. CDR3 bases: TGTGCCAGCAGTGTTCGACAGGGGGTCTACAATGAGCAGTTCTTC. This gives the protein CASSVRQGVYNEQFF.

This clonotype appeared many times. As DNA, the CDR3 is TGTGCCAGCACCTTGACTAGCCCATCCTACAATGAGCAGTTCTTC. Its protein is CASTLTSPSYNEQFF. The chain combines TRBV12-3 or TRBV12-4 with TRBJ2-1; 7 bases agree with TRBD2. The CDR3 runs to 15 residues. V dropped 7 bases and J dropped 1; count of bases not matched to a gene: 7.

The chain employs TRBV27 and TRBJ2-7, with TRBD2 matching 7 bases. CDR3 length equals 16 residues. The junction had 17 bases not matched to a gene; V was cut back by 6 bases and J by 6 bases. Germline V gene sequence: CDR1 MNHEY, CDR2 SMNVEV (reference sequence). The CDR3 loop reads CASRQSWGGGELEQYF. The CDR3 DNA reads TGTGCCAGCAGACAATCGTGGGGGGGGGGAGAGCTCGAGCAGTACTTC.

This clonotype was counted between two and nine times. The chain carries TRBV30 and TRBJ1-3; 8 bases line up with TRBD1. The length of the CDR3 is 12 residues. The V segment lost 5 bases and the J segment 6 bases; nucleotides outside the gene matches: 3. Looked up from germline, CDR1 is GTSNPN and CDR2 is SVGIG (reference sequence). The chain's CDR3 is CAWQGAVNTIYF. CDR3 bases: TGTGCCTGGCAGGGGGCGGTAAACACCATATATTTT.

In its sample, this clonotype was seen many times. The V and J genes are TRBV29-1 and TRBJ2-7; D might be TRBD2 (6 bases). V gave up 7 bases and J gave up 1 base, with 20 bases separating them. This CDR3 region has 15 residues. CDR1 is SQVTM and CDR2 is ANQGSEA in the germline V gene. DNA for the CDR3: TGCAGCGCCCTCGGGGGTGGACCGCAATCCTACGAGCAGTACTTC. This encodes CSALGGGPQSYEQYF.

In DNA, the CDR3 is TGTGCCAGCAGTGAAGGGCTAGCGGGAGGATCAGACACCGGGGAGCTGTTTTTT. Translation: CASSEGLAGGSDTGELFF. The chain links TRBV25-1 to TRBJ2-2; 11 positions match TRBD2. The CDR3 runs to 18 residues. The germline V gene encodes CDR1 MGHDK and CDR2 SYGVNS. V dropped 2 bases and J dropped 3; count of bases not matched to a gene: 8.

The CDR3: CASSQERGTAQVYEQYF. In DNA, the CDR3 is TGCGCCAGCAGCCAAGAACGGGGGACGGCGCAGGTGTACGAGCAGTACTTC. The genes are TRBV4-1 and TRBJ2-7; TRBD2 is a possible D gene (6 bases). This CDR3 is built from 17 residues. V lost 0 bases to trimming and J lost 4 bases, with 19 bases between them. Germline V gives CDR1 MGHRA, CDR2 YSYEKL.